This T cell receptor (beta chain) was retrieved from a study of beta chain features in type 1 diabetes. Overall study results and limits: Researchers reported that naive, central memory and Treg TCRB repertoires appeared more similar in patients than in healthy donors. Within each of all four CD4+ subsets, Type 1 diabetes patients had TCRB CDR3s that were moderately but significantly shorter.

This clone was seen a handful of times. Antigen specificity is unknown. All of the isolated RNA was reverse transcribed, so expressed TCRB transcripts were sequenced. Generated by immunoSEQ multiplex PCR, the TCRdb table keeps only in-frame clones and is missing some. The data show 900,000 or so clones, roughly a sixth seen once. From germline, CDR1 is ENHRY and CDR2 SYGVKD. V gave up 8 bases and J gave up 1 base, with 16 bases separating them. This CDR3 comprises 15 residues. The receptor's source is a woman aged 18 to 35 in good health. J is TRBJ2-3 and V is TRBV10-3; a possible D gene is TRBD2 (6 bases). The specimen sequenced was naive CD4+ T cells from blood. The CDR3: CAIGPGEFGTDTQYF. The CDR3 DNA follows: TGTGCCATCGGGCCGGGGGAGTTCGGCACAGATACGCAGTATTTT.